Listed below are T cell receptor beta chains from one sample, sequenced in a study of CD8 T cells in Susac syndrome. TCRdb ran MiXCR on the immunoSEQ multiplex PCR reads and lists one entry per CDR3 protein. The sample carries 85,000 to 130,000 distinct CDR3 sequences, roughly 95% recorded once. The sequencing sample was made of CD8+ T cells from PBMCs. The receptors come from a human donor with Susac syndrome. The conserved cysteine and the conserved F or W are not part of the CDR3 here.

J gene	V gene	CDR3 protein
TRBJ2-7	TRBV21-1	ASSKATRGLSYEQY
TRBJ1-2	TRBV29-1	SAHHLYGYT
TRBJ2-1	TRBV20-1	SEGSSNEQF
TRBJ2-3	TRBV29-1	SVPGRYTDTQY
TRBJ2-2	TRBV20-1	SARDVEGANTGELF
TRBJ2-1	TRBV12-3/TRBV12-4	ASSSAPADYNEQF
TRBJ2-5	TRBV7-8	ASSLRGSRTETQY
TRBJ1-5	TRBV15	ATRSGYSGQPQH
TRBJ2-1	TRBV20-1	SARLAGKFEQF
TRBJ2-1	TRBV27	ASSLLAAPIAEQF
TRBJ1-2	TRBV25-1	ASSGVYGYT
TRBJ2-1	TRBV27	ASSSLAVTNEQF
TRBJ2-6	TRBV27	ASSSPTDATSGANVLT
TRBJ2-3	TRBV4-3	ASSDRTDTQY
TRBJ2-5	TRBV11-2	ASSRDLSGVETQY
TRBJ1-6	TRBV5-1	ASREGGNSPLH
TRBJ1-5	TRBV4-1	ASSQGATAEGNQPQH
TRBJ2-3	TRBV9	ASSVEGADTQY
TRBJ1-5	TRBV27	ASSVTGFDSNQPQH
TRBJ2-5	TRBV6-7	ASSRSGPQGETQY
TRBJ2-7	TRBV5-1	ASSLRLAGGYEQY
TRBJ1-2	TRBV6-5	ASSYSTGRINYGYT
TRBJ1-1	TRBV29-1	SVEGNRGENTEAF
TRBJ2-1	TRBV12-3/TRBV12-4	ASSLSLEQF
TRBJ2-1	TRBV29-1	SVEGLLTSGGGYEQF
TRBJ1-2	TRBV29-1	SVEWRHYGYT
TRBJ2-1	TRBV29-1	SVEDTGRSDNEQF
TRBJ1-1	TRBV6-5	ASSPGSGGNTEAF
TRBJ2-3	TRBV5-1	ASSGGEDTQY
TRBJ1-6	TRBV15	ATSTLPPGTYGNSPLH
TRBJ2-4	TRBV7-9	ASSLLVTLQENIQY
TRBJ1-5	TRBV20-1	SAKEGNQPQH
TRBJ2-2	TRBV2	ASRASLAGENTGELF
TRBJ1-2	TRBV7-9	ASSPPDRPYGYT
TRBJ2-7	TRBV4-1	ASSQVNSGVNYEQY
TRBJ2-7	TRBV6-2/TRBV6-3	ASNGGTGFLYEQY
TRBJ1-4	TRBV12-3/TRBV12-4	ASTPGGGATNEKLF
TRBJ2-7	TRBV9	ASSPRTYSYEQY
TRBJ2-1	TRBV9	ASSVAGTGTYNEQF
TRBJ2-2	TRBV7-9	ASSPSGGLAETNTGELF
TRBJ2-3	TRBV3-1	ASSRPGRGGTDTQY
TRBJ2-1	TRBV20-1	SARKRGYNEQF
TRBJ1-2	TRBV5-1	ASSIYDGGYT
TRBJ2-7	TRBV5-6	ASSSGVGNEQY
TRBJ2-1	TRBV6-1	ASKLIGPGGSNEQF
TRBJ1-4	TRBV12-3/TRBV12-4	ASSFSRFFEKLF
TRBJ1-1	TRBV12-3/TRBV12-4	ASTRGPTQGRNTEAF
TRBJ1-5	TRBV12-3/TRBV12-4	ASSSFYRTDYSNQPQH
TRBJ1-1	TRBV20-1	SARGGRDVNTEAF
TRBJ2-7	TRBV27	ASRLKQGFSSYEQY
TRBJ1-2	TRBV29-1	SVTDRGEGGYT
TRBJ2-7	TRBV20-1	SARGRERYEQY
TRBJ2-7	TRBV12-3/TRBV12-4	ASNPTGSFYEQY
TRBJ1-1	TRBV4-1	ASRFSVGATEAF
TRBJ2-5	TRBV4-1	ASSQAAGQQETQY
TRBJ2-7	TRBV29-1	SVYSASGGYEQY
TRBJ2-5	TRBV20-1	SGIPADSAQY
TRBJ2-7	TRBV3-1	ASSQRRDRGQKQY
TRBJ2-5	TRBV16	ASTLGLEETQY